This T cell receptor beta chain was observed in a study of shared clonotypes between healthy human individuals. Broader study findings: The sampled material consisted only of blood, and tissue repertoires are likely to differ.

CD45RO-negative cells were positively selected for CCR7, leaving out terminally differentiated effector memory CD45RA+ cells. As to this clone: Its antigen is still unknown.

Libraries were prepared by immunoSEQ multiplex PCR; TCRdb keeps only in-frame clonotypes and omits some of them. The data hold over 2,000,000 clones, with 85% to 95% observed a single time. The CDR3 covers 16 residues. The ends lost 2 bases at V and 0 bases at J; junction bases unmatched: 6. Germline V gene lookup returns CDR1 LGHNA and CDR2 YSLEER. The specimen sequenced was naive CD8+ T cells from PBMCs. The chain links TRBV4-3 to TRBJ1-1, with 7 bases matching TRBD1. The TCR comes from a man younger than 35 in good health. Some clones in this sample may be carry-over from other donors' samples. CDR3 coding DNA: TGCGCCAGCAGCCAATCATGGGACAGCATGAACACTGAAGCTTTCTTT. Translated, it gives CASSQSWDSMNTEAFF.